These 12 T cell receptor beta chains came from one sample sequenced in a study of CD8+CD57+ T cells in acquired aplastic anemia. Both TCR beta VDJ combination and CDR3 sequence profiling were carried out. Genomic DNA was the template for this profiling. TCRdb re-called the reads through MiXCR, storing one row per CDR3 protein. The table records around 140,000 distinct CDR3 sequences, approximately 41% of them present only once. The specimen sequenced was sorted CD4+, CD8+, or CD8+CD57+ T cells (not recorded which) from PBMCs. Receptor source: a human donor in good health, serving as a control.

This clonotype showed up many times. This chain joins TRBV7-2 and TRBJ2-3; TRBD2 agrees at 8 bases. With V trimmed by 4 bases and J by 2 bases, 8 bases remained unmatched. The CDR3 has 16 amino acids. The V gene's germline CDR1 is SGHTA and CDR2 FQGNSA. The CDR3 region is CASSSGGRGDTDTQYF. The CDR3 DNA reads TGTGCCAGCAGCTCCGGGGGGCGGGGGGACACAGATACGCAGTATTTT.

V gene TRBV20-1 combines with J gene TRBJ2-1; TRBD2 agrees at 12 bases. This CDR3 contains 13 residues. The germline CDR1 and CDR2 sequences are DFQATT and SNEGSKA (reference sequence). V was pared by 4 bases and J by 6 bases, with 1 base of the junction left unmatched. The CDR3: CSAKTSGSNEQFF. The CDR3 nucleotides are TGCAGTGCTAAGACTAGCGGGAGCAATGAGCAGTTCTTC.

This chain joins TRBV29-1 and TRBJ2-5; D may match TRBD1 or TRBD2 (5 bases each). The V end lost 6 bases, the J end lost 4 bases, and 15 bases lay between the germline ends. This CDR3 has 13 residues. The germline gives CDR1 SQVTM, CDR2 ANQGSEA. The CDR3: CSVLRPGRETQYF. Written as DNA, the CDR3 is TGCAGCGTCCTAAGGCCAGGGAGAGAGACCCAGTACTTC.

In this sample, this clonotype turned up many times. The chain recombines TRBV6-6 with TRBJ1-1; D is ambiguous. From germline, CDR1 is MNHNY and CDR2 SVGAGI (reference sequence). CDR3 length: 15 residues. Trimming pared 0 bases from V and 0 bases from J, leaving 8 bases between. The CDR3 DNA is TGTGCCAGCAGTTACTCTGCAGGAATGAACACTGAAGCTTTCTTT. Protein sequence: CASSYSAGMNTEAFF.

This clonotype was picked up many times. This chain joins TRBV30 and TRBJ2-1, with D perhaps TRBD2 (6 bases). Germline-derived CDR1 and CDR2 are GTSNPN and SVGIG (reference sequence). Trimming cost V 0 bases and J 5 bases, with 11 bases left between them. The CDR3 extends over 14 amino acids. In DNA form, the CDR3 reads TGTGCCTGGAGTGTACCCGGGAGCCACAATGAGCAGTTCTTC. It codes for CAWSVPGSHNEQFF.

The V call is TRBV10-2, the J call TRBJ2-7, with 7 bases aligning to TRBD1. The CDR3 runs 13 residues. Germline CDR1 and CDR2: WSHSY and SAAADI. V gave up 6 bases and J gave up 5 bases; unmatched junction bases: 7. As DNA, the CDR3 is TGCGCCAGCAGCCAATTTACAGGGGACGAGCAGTACTTC. It yields the protein CASSQFTGDEQYF.

This chain joins TRBV20-1 and TRBJ2-5, with D possibly TRBD1 on 6 matching bases. This CDR3 comprises 10 residues. Trimming removed 6 bases at V and 10 bases at J, with 12 bases between. Germline CDR1 is DFQATT and CDR2 is SNEGSKA (reference sequence). The CDR3 DNA reads as TGCAGTGCATTGAGGGGGATCCAGTACTTC. It specifies CSALRGIQYF.

This clonotype was picked up many times. The V and J genes are TRBV5-1 and TRBJ1-2; 7 nucleotides line up with TRBD1. Looked up from germline, CDR1 is SGHRS and CDR2 is YFSETQ. The ends lost 4 bases at V and 5 bases at J; junction bases unmatched: 5. The length of the CDR3 is 13 residues. This CDR3 reads CASSLDRAYGYTF. The CDR3 DNA is TGCGCCAGCAGCCTTGACAGGGCATATGGCTACACCTTC.

This clonotype appeared once. V usage is TRBV28 and J usage is TRBJ1-3; the D gene is possibly TRBD1 (5 bases). Looked up from germline, CDR1 is MDHEN and CDR2 is SYDVKM. Trimming shortened V by 6 bases and J by 3 bases, and 12 bases separated the two germline ends. The CDR3 totals 14 residues. The CDR3 sequence is CASSTDSIGNTIYF. The CDR3 DNA reads TGTGCCAGCAGCACCGACAGCATTGGAAACACCATATATTTT.

V and J are TRBV2 and TRBJ2-7; TRBD1 matches 8 bases. The CDR3 is 14 residues long. V shed 3 bases, J shed 1 base, and the junction held 2 bases outside the gene matches. Germline V gene sequence: CDR1 SNHLY, CDR2 FYNNEI. CDR3 region: CASSEGTGSYEQYF. The CDR3 DNA reads as TGTGCCAGCAGTGAGGGGACAGGTTCCTACGAGCAGTACTTC.

Many counts were recorded for this clonotype. V is TRBV29-1 and J is TRBJ2-7; unclear D gene. This CDR3 is 13 amino acids long. Germline values: CDR1 SQVTM, CDR2 ANQGSEA. The V end lost 6 bases, the J end lost 0 bases, and 12 bases lay between the germline ends. As DNA, the CDR3 is TGCAGCGTCTCCTCCAGGTTCTCCTACGAGCAGTACTTC. It specifies CSVSSRFSYEQYF.

The V and J genes are TRBV7-2 and TRBJ1-2; 10 positions match TRBD1. Germline V gene sequence: CDR1 SGHTA, CDR2 FQGNSA. Germline trimming cut 5 bases from V and 2 bases from J; bases unmatched to any gene: 2. This CDR3 has 14 residues. The CDR3, as DNA: TGTGCCAGCAGCCGGACAGGGGGGAACTATGGCTACACCTTC. It codes for CASSRTGGNYGYTF.